This passage covers 22 T cell receptor beta chains from one sample sequenced in a study of T cell therapy after organ transplantation (dated by TCRdb to the late 2010s). No antigen has been identified for these receptors. The time point label, as the study defines it: 4-8 weeks after completion of therapy. The library was built by means of the immunoSEQ multiplex PCR assay. Held by TCRdb, this immuneACCESS table contains in-frame sequences only and omits some clones. Under half of the omission traces to an unresolved V gene where checked; the cause of the rest is unknown. The sample profile shows approximately 20,000 clones; approximately 85% of them were found once. The ten largest make up about a tenth of the sample. The material was CD8+ T cells from blood, obtained after autologous CMV-specific T cell therapy. The receptors were gathered from a human patient who had received a solid organ transplant and had CMV disease. It is possible that, after a transplant, some T cells come from the graft donor.

V is TRBV27 and J is TRBJ2-3; tentative D call: TRBD1 (5 bases). The length of the CDR3 is 14 residues. V dropped 3 bases and J dropped 1 base, with 8 bases sitting between them. The V gene's germline CDR1 is MNHEY and CDR2 SMNVEV (reference sequence). The CDR3 loop reads CASSFSRGTDTQYF. Written as DNA, the CDR3 is TGTGCCAGCAGTTTTTCCAGGGGCACAGATACGCAGTATTTT.

The chain joins TRBV13 to TRBJ1-4, with TRBD1 as a possible D gene (5 bases). The V and J ends lost 2 bases and 4 bases respectively, with 11 bases between them. CDR1 is PRHDT and CDR2 is FYEKMQ in the germline V gene (reference sequence). The length of the CDR3 is 15 residues. The CDR3 is CASSLRGRFNEKLFF. The CDR3 DNA reads TGTGCCAGCAGCTTAAGGGGACGGTTTAATGAAAAACTGTTTTTT.

V usage is TRBV6-6 and J usage is TRBJ1-6, with a weak D call TRBD1 (5 bases). The V end was cut by 8 bases, the J end by 8 bases, with 13 bases between. The CDR3 contains 13 residues. CDR1 and CDR2 from the germline V gene are MNHNY and SVGAGI (reference sequence). As DNA, the CDR3 is TGTGCCAGCGTCGATCAGGGCTATTCACCCCTCCACTTT. Translating it yields CASVDQGYSPLHF.

This clone was detected a few times. The V and J genes are TRBV4-1 and TRBJ1-5; D not certain. Germline assignment: CDR1 MGHRA and CDR2 YSYEKL. The CDR3 is 14 amino acids. V dropped 3 bases and J dropped 1 base, with 7 bases sitting between them. The CDR3: CASSHADSNQPQHF. CDR3 bases: TGCGCCAGCAGCCATGCGGACAGCAATCAGCCCCAGCATTTT.

The chain combines TRBV30 with TRBJ2-7, with 10 bases aligning to TRBD1. There are 14 residues in the CDR3. V lost 1 base to trimming and J lost 5 bases; unmatched junction nucleotides: 5. CDR1 GTSNPN and CDR2 SVGIG come from the germline V gene (reference sequence). CDR3 region: CAWSERTGGDEQYF. The DNA of the CDR3 is TGTGCCTGGAGTGAAAGGACAGGGGGAGACGAGCAGTACTTC.

The V call is TRBV6-5, the J call TRBJ2-2; D might be TRBD1 or TRBD2, each matching 5 bases. CDR3 length: 11 residues. V was clipped by 8 bases and J by 7 bases, with 8 bases between them. Germline values: CDR1 MNHEY, CDR2 SVGAGI. CDR3: CASGGGGELFF. The CDR3 coding sequence is TGTGCCAGCGGGGGTGGCGGGGAGCTGTTTTTT.

The V gene is TRBV7-3, the J gene TRBJ2-3; D uncertain. V lost 6 bases and J lost 0, with 10 bases in between. This CDR3 is built from 14 residues. Germline assignment: CDR1 SGHTA and CDR2 FQGTGA. In DNA, the CDR3 is TGTGCCAGCAGTCCCTCCCAGAGCACAGATACGCAGTATTTT. As protein: CASSPSQSTDTQYF. Full variable domain (remainder filled in from reference TRBV7-3 and TRBJ2-3): GAGVSQTPSNKVTEKGKYVELRCDPISGHTALYWYRQSLGQGPEFLIYFQGTGAADDSGLPNDRFFAVRPEGSVSTLKIQRTERGDSAVYLCASSPSQSTDTQYFGPGTRLTVL.

This chain joins TRBV9 and TRBJ2-3; possible D gene TRBD2, 6 bases. The V and J ends lost 3 bases and 2 bases respectively, with 13 bases between them. Germline V gene data show CDR1 as SGDLS and CDR2 as YYNGEE. This CDR3 is 15 amino acids long. This CDR3 is CASSDSSEVTDTQYF. CDR3 DNA: TGTGCCAGCAGCGATTCTAGCGAAGTCACAGATACGCAGTATTTT.

The chain joins TRBV28 to TRBJ1-5, with D uncertain. CDR1 MDHEN and CDR2 SYDVKM come from the germline V gene. The CDR3 spans 14 residues. Trimming stripped 6 bases from V and 0 bases from J, with 9 bases between. CDR3 DNA sequence: TGTGCCAGCAGGCCTGCCGCTAGCAATCAGCCCCAGCATTTT. Protein sequence: CASRPAASNQPQHF.

The chain couples TRBV7-9 to TRBJ1-1, with D unclear. Germline values: CDR1 SEHNR, CDR2 FQNEAQ (reference sequence). V was clipped by 8 bases and J by 1 base, with 14 bases between them. This CDR3 spans 14 amino acids. CDR3 sequence: CASLNSNWNTEAFF. As DNA, the CDR3 is TGTGCCAGCCTAAATTCTAACTGGAACACTGAAGCTTTCTTT.

As for this clone: The junction departs from the called germline gene at one end, perhaps through a read error. The chain combines TRBV6-5 with TRBJ2-7; 7 bases are a match to TRBD1. The germline V gene has CDR1 MNHEY and CDR2 SVGAGI. This CDR3 is built from 15 residues. CDR3 nucleotides: TGTGCCAGCAGTTATGAAGGGACAGACTCCTGCGAGCAGTACTTC. Encoded protein: CASSYEGTDSCEQYF.

This sequence joins TRBV4-1 and TRBJ2-1, with D unclear. Trimming pared 1 base from V and 3 bases from J, leaving 7 bases between. The CDR3 spans 14 residues. The germline CDR1 and CDR2 sequences are MGHRA and YSYEKL. The CDR3 DNA reads TGCGCCAGCAGCCAAGGTCCGGACTACAATGAGCAGTTCTTC. Its translation: CASSQGPDYNEQFF.

V gene TRBV29-1 combines with J gene TRBJ1-5, with D uncertain. Trimming shortened V by 6 bases and J by 0 bases, and 9 bases separated the two germline ends. This CDR3 contains 13 residues. CDR1 SQVTM and CDR2 ANQGSEA come from the germline V gene. The chain's CDR3 is CSVADFSNQPQHF. CDR3 nucleotide sequence: TGCAGCGTCGCGGATTTTAGCAATCAGCCCCAGCATTTT.

This clone was seen once. The chain joins TRBV27 to TRBJ2-6, with D perhaps matching TRBD2 (6 bases). This CDR3 is built from 17 residues. Trimming cost V 0 bases and J 2 bases, with 11 bases left between them. Germline CDR1 is MNHEY and CDR2 is SMNVEV (reference sequence). The CDR3: CASSLSFWGAGANVLTF. The CDR3 bases are TGTGCCAGCAGTTTATCGTTCTGGGGGGCTGGGGCCAACGTCCTGACTTTC. Variable domain in full (rest from reference TRBV27 and TRBJ2-6): EAQVTQNPRYLITVTGKKLTVTCSQNMNHEYMSWYRQDPGLGLRQIYYSMNVEVTDKGDVPEGYKVSRKEKRNFPLILESPSPNQTSLYFCASSLSFWGAGANVLTFGAGSRLTVL.

The J gene is TRBJ2-7, the V gene TRBV27; D may be TRBD2 (6 bases). V lost 2 bases and J 3 bases, leaving 8 bases between the germline ends. Germline V gives CDR1 MNHEY, CDR2 SMNVEV (reference sequence). CDR3 size: 13 residues. CDR3 protein: CASSLGGNYEQYF. DNA of the CDR3: TGTGCCAGCAGTTTAGGAGGGAACTACGAGCAGTACTTC.

The chain is built from TRBV7-9 and TRBJ2-7; 7 bases align to TRBD1. The CDR3 contains 16 residues. J gave up 3 bases and V 4 bases, and 12 bases lay outside the gene matches. CDR1 is SEHNR and CDR2 is FQNEAQ in the germline V gene (reference sequence). In nucleotides, the CDR3 is TGTGCCAGCAGCTCCAAACAGGGGACCTCAGACTACGAGCAGTACTTC. Translated: CASSSKQGTSDYEQYF.

V usage is TRBV7-9 and J usage is TRBJ1-2; D is ambiguous. Germline values: CDR1 SEHNR, CDR2 FQNEAQ (reference sequence). The CDR3 sequence is 14 residues long. Between the trimmed V and J ends, which lost 5 bases and 0 bases, there was a span of 10 bases. The CDR3 bases are TGTGCCAGCAGCCCTGGGTCCACTAACTATGGCTACACCTTC. Residues: CASSPGSTNYGYTF.

This chain links TRBV29-1 with TRBJ2-1; 10 bases line up with TRBD1. Germline CDR1 reads SQVTM; CDR2 reads ANQGSEA. Trimming took 7 bases from V and 5 from J; bases not matched to a gene: 8. The CDR3 contains 14 residues. Written as DNA, the CDR3 is TGCAGCGGGCAGGGACAGGGGCACCACAATGAGCAGTTCTTC. Its translation is CSGQGQGHHNEQFF.

The rearrangement uses TRBV19 and TRBJ1-4; D call uncertain. The V gene's germline CDR1 is LNHDA and CDR2 SQIVND (reference sequence). The CDR3 has 14 amino acids. Between the trimmed V and J ends, which lost 3 bases and 4 bases, there was a span of 9 bases. The CDR3 region has the DNA TGTGCCAGTAGTATTTTCGGGAGTAATGAAAAACTGTTTTTT. This gives the protein CASSIFGSNEKLFF.

The rearrangement links TRBV2 to TRBJ1-1; 7 bases map to TRBD1. There are 17 residues in the CDR3. Losses at the gene ends were 6 bases for V and 0 bases for J; bases not matched to a gene: 13. Germline assignment: CDR1 SNHLY and CDR2 FYNNEI. The DNA for the CDR3 is TGTGCCAGCAGCGGAAAACAGGGGTCGACGATGAACACTGAAGCTTTCTTT. This codes for CASSGKQGSTMNTEAFF.

The V and J genes are TRBV19 and TRBJ2-1; no definite D call. Trimming cost V 4 bases and J 6 bases, with 7 bases left between them. The CDR3 length is 12 residues. CDR1 is LNHDA, CDR2 SQIVND, per germline (reference sequence). The chain's CDR3 is CASSSYSNEQFF. The CDR3 DNA reads TGTGCCAGTAGTAGTTACTCCAATGAGCAGTTCTTC.

The chain is built from TRBV7-2 and TRBJ1-2; D gene unclear. This CDR3 is built from 14 residues. Trimming shortened V by 1 base and J by 3 bases, and 9 bases separated the two germline ends. The germline gives CDR1 SGHTA, CDR2 FQGNSA. The CDR3 DNA sequence: TGTGCCAGCAGCTTAGGTGAGGAGCACTATGGCTACACCTTC. Encoded protein: CASSLGEEHYGYTF.